This T cell receptor (beta chain) emerged from a study of blood T cell repertoires in COVID-19. Turning to the study itself: Sources were T cells, B-cell-depleted T cells, or PBMCs; the material itself was cDNA or gDNA.

In germline, CDR1 is SGHTA, CDR2 FQGNSA. Losses at the gene ends were 0 bases for V and 9 bases for J; bases not matched to a gene: 6. The CDR3 has 16 residues. Per the authors' pipeline: Reference gene primer amplification gave nucleated cell count estimates. Libraries were prepared by immunoSEQ multiplex PCR; TCRdb keeps only in-frame clonotypes and omits some of them. V and J calls and clone size are copied from that table; D and trimming were computed from the DNA. The repertoire has about 240,000 clones, approximately 86% of them found once; the top ten carry roughly 7%. The TCR was taken from a man in his 60s who had recovered from COVID-19. The specimen sequenced was peripheral blood. The chain carries TRBV7-2 and TRBJ1-6; 9 nucleotides line up with TRBD1. The CDR3 DNA is TGTGCCAGCAGCTTAGCGCCGGGACAGGGAGGTTCACCCCTCCACTTT. Amino acids: CASSLAPGQGGSPLHF.